The clone carrying this T cell receptor beta chain was detected only a few times. Its specificity is not known. The source of the sample is a study of vaccination and CD4 T cells after COVID-19. In the study overall: Each participant underwent a two-dose regimen of either the BNT162b2 or the mRNA-1273 vaccine. Study-level points and caveats: Convalescent patients' vaccine-specific clones were spike mono-reactive in 304 of 307 cases. The median SARS-CoV-2-reactive clonotype number increased from about 20 to 38, without statistical significance.

The time point is: late sampling 161 to 241 days after vaccination in a few convalescent patients. CDR1 SGHTA and CDR2 FQGNSA come from the germline V gene. The CDR3 runs 14 residues. V shed 5 bases, J shed 10 bases, and the junction held 9 bases outside the gene matches. TCRdb redid the calling of the PCR reads with MiXCR, one entry per CDR3 protein. The table lists around 30,000 distinct CDR3 sequences, about 50% of them singletons. This rearrangement joins TRBV7-2 to TRBJ2-7; 12 bases are a match to TRBD2. This clonotype was sampled from a human donor who had recovered from COVID-19. This specimen consisted of CD4+ T cells from blood, obtained about 7 months after SARS-CoV-2 vaccination. CDR3 bases: TGTGCCAGCAGCCGACCGACTAGCGGGAGTGAACAGTACTTC. Protein: CASSRPTSGSEQYF. Filled out from reference TRBV7-2 and TRBJ2-7, the complete variable domain reads GAGVSQSPSNKVTEKGKDVELRCDPISGHTALYWYRQSLGQGLEFLIYFQGNSAPDKSGLPSDRFSAERTGGSVSTLTIQRTQQEDSAVYLCASSRPTSGSEQYFGPGTRLTVT.